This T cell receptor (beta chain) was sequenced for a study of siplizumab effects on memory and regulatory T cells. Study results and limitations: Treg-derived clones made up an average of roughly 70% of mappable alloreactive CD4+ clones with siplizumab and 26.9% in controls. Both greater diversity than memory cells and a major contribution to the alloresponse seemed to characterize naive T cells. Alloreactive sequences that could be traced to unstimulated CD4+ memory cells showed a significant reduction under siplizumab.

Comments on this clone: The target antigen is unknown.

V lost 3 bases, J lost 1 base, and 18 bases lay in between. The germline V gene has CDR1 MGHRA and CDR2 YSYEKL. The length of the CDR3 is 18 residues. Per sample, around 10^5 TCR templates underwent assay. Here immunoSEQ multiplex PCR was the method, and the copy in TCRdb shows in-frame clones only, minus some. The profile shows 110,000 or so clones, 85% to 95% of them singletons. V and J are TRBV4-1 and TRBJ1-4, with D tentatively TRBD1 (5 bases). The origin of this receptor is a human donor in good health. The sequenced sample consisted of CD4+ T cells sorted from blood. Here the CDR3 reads CASSHVLVREGTNEKLFF. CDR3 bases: TGCGCCAGCAGCCATGTGTTGGTCAGGGAGGGAACTAATGAAAAACTGTTTTTT.